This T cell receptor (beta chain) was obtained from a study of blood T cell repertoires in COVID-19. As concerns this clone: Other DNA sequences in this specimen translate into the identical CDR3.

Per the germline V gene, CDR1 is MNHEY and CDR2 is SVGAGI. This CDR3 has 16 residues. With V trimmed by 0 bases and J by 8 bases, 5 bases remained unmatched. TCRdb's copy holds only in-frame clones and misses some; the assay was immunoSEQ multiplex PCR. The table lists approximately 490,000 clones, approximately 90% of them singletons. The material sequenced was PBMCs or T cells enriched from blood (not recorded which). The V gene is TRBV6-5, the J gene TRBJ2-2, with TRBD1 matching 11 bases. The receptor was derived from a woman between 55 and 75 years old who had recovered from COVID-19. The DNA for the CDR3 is TGTGCCAGCAGTTACTCGAGGACAGGGGGCTCTGGGGAGCTGTTTTTT. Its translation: CASSYSRTGGSGELFF.